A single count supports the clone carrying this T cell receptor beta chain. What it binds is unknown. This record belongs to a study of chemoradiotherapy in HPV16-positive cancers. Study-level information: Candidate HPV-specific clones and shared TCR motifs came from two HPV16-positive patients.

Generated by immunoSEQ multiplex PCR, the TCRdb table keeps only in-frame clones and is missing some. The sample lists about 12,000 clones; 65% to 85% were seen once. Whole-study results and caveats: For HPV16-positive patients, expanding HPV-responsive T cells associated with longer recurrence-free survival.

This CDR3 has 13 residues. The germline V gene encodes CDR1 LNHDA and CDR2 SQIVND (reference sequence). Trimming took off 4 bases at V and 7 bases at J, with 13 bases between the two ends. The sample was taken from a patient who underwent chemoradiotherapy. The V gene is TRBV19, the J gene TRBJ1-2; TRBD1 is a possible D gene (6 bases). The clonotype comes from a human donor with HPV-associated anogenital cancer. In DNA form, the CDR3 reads TGTGCCAGTAGTACGACAGGATCGGCTGGCTACACCTTC. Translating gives CASSTTGSAGYTF.